The next 27 T cell receptor beta chains were all read from a single sample in a study of T cells in Graves' hyperthyroidism and ophthalmopathy. RNA transcripts were the template for amplifying TCR beta CDR3 regions. The HTBI primer set served for first-round RT-PCR of the TCR CDR3. Via MiXCR, TCRdb re-called the multiplex PCR reads, giving one row per CDR3 protein. The table has 360,000 or so distinct CDR3 sequences, under 20% seen once. Sequenced input: blood. The receptors here all came from a woman under 30 with Graves' hyperthyroidism.

This clonotype was seen at least ten times. The chain links TRBV2 to TRBJ1-5; no reliable D call. Germline lookup yields CDR1 SNHLY and CDR2 FYNNEI. V lost 1 base and J 11 bases, leaving 15 bases between the germline ends. The CDR3 contains 14 residues. The CDR3 reads CASSEGRGRGAQHF. The CDR3 DNA is TGTGCCAGCAGTGAAGGTCGGGGTCGCGGAGCCCAGCATTTT. Drawing the rest from reference TRBV2 and TRBJ1-5, the complete variable domain is EPEVTQTPSHQVTQMGQEVILRCVPISNHLYFYWYRQILGQKVEFLVSFYNNEISEKSEIFDDQFSVERPDGSNFTLKIRSTKLEDSAMYFCASSEGRGRGAQHFGDGTRLSIL.

This chain links TRBV11-2 with TRBJ1-1; the D is unclear. With 1 base removed from V and 1 base from J, the gap between germline ends came to 7 bases. Germline V gene lookup returns CDR1 SGHAT and CDR2 FQNNGV. The CDR3 is 14 amino acids. The CDR3 sequence: CASSLVTENTEAFF. In nucleotides, the CDR3 is TGTGCCAGCAGCTTAGTTACAGAGAACACTGAAGCTTTCTTT.

This clonotype was observed many times. V is TRBV7-9 and J is TRBJ2-5; TRBD2 aligns across 8 bases. The trim removed 8 bases at V and 5 bases at J, leaving 10 bases unmatched. Germline assignment: CDR1 SEHNR and CDR2 FQNEAQ (reference sequence). This CDR3 is 14 amino acids long. CDR3 protein: CASRGGGPGETQYF. The CDR3 DNA sequence: TGTGCCAGCCGAGGCGGGGGGCCCGGGGAGACCCAGTACTTC.

This rearrangement joins TRBV4-1 to TRBJ2-7, with D tentatively TRBD1 or TRBD2 (6 bases each). The CDR3 is made up of 19 amino acids. Germline V lookup: CDR1 MGHRA, CDR2 YSYEKL. V lost 1 base and J lost 2, with 24 bases in between. DNA for the CDR3: TGCGCCAGCAGCCAAGCAAATTTCATAGGGGGGCTGTCGGCCTACGAGCAGTACTTC. This translates into CASSQANFIGGLSAYEQYF.

The rearrangement uses TRBV7-9 and TRBJ1-5; D is unresolved. V lost 5 bases and J 7 bases, leaving 12 bases between the germline ends. The CDR3 has 13 residues. Germline lookup yields CDR1 SEHNR and CDR2 FQNEAQ (reference sequence). The CDR3 DNA follows: TGTGCCAGCAGCCCAACATTGGAGCAGCCCCAGCATTTT. This sequence encodes CASSPTLEQPQHF. The full variable domain, in which reference TRBV7-9 and TRBJ1-5 provide the parts outside the CDR3, is DTGVSQNPRHKITKRGQNVTFRCDPISEHNRLYWYRQTLGQGPEFLTYFQNEAQLEKSRLLSDRFSAERPKGSFSTLEIQRTEQGDSAMYLCASSPTLEQPQHFGDGTRLSIL.

The V call is TRBV6-2 or TRBV6-3, the J call TRBJ2-7; possible D gene TRBD2, 7 bases. V was shortened by 5 bases and J by 1 base, with 15 bases between the two germline ends. CDR1 and CDR2 from the germline V gene are MNHEY and SVGEGT. The CDR3 extends over 15 amino acids. The CDR3, as DNA: TGTGCCAGCAGTCCCCGGGGGGCGCATTCCTACGAGCAGTACTTC. Encoded protein: CASSPRGAHSYEQYF.

At least ten counts were recorded for this clonotype. The chain carries TRBV6-1 and TRBJ1-1; D is unclear. The CDR3 extends over 13 amino acids. V was trimmed by 6 bases and J by 2 bases, leaving 10 bases between them. The V gene's germline CDR1 is MNHNS and CDR2 SASEGT. DNA of the CDR3: TGTGCCAGCAGATTCAGACATAACACTGAAGCTTTCTTT. It translates to CASRFRHNTEAFF.

This clonotype was detected ten times or more. This chain connects TRBV28 to TRBJ1-2; perhaps TRBD1 as D (5 bases). V gave up 7 bases and J gave up 8 bases, with 11 bases separating them. Per the germline V gene, CDR1 is MDHEN and CDR2 is SYDVKM. The CDR3 length is 11 residues. CDR3 loop: CASNGDAGYTF. The DNA for the CDR3 is TGTGCCAGCAACGGGGACGCCGGCTACACCTTC.

As concerns this clonotype: With a much larger clone just one base away, this may be a read error. V and J are TRBV14 and TRBJ2-5; D ambiguous. The germline gives CDR1 SGHDN, CDR2 FVKESK. This CDR3 region has 14 residues. CDR3 DNA sequence: TGTGCCAGCAGCCAAGAACAGATTACAGAGACCAAGTACTTC. As protein: CASSQEQITETKYF.

This clonotype occurred many times. The chain uses TRBV5-1 and TRBJ1-5; a possible D gene is TRBD1 (6 bases). Germline V CDR1 and CDR2: SGHRS, YFSETQ. V was cut by 3 bases and J by 7 bases, with 20 bases left in between. The CDR3 extends over 16 amino acids. CDR3 in DNA: TGCGCCAGCAGCTACGAGGCCCGGGGGGCGGGCCAGCCCCAGCATTTT. It specifies CASSYEARGAGQPQHF.

Many counts were recorded for this clonotype. The V and J genes are TRBV7-9 and TRBJ1-1; D call uncertain. The V gene's germline CDR1 is SEHNR and CDR2 FQNEAQ (reference sequence). CDR3 length: 14 residues. V lost 5 bases and J 1 base, leaving 11 bases between the germline ends. This CDR3 is CASSERTANTEAFF. The CDR3 coding sequence is TGTGCCAGCAGCGAGCGGACGGCGAACACTGAAGCTTTCTTT.

This clonotype was observed many times. The gene calls are TRBV5-6 and TRBJ1-2; D gene ambiguous. V dropped 4 bases and J dropped 2 bases, with 9 bases sitting between them. This CDR3 contains 13 residues. Germline CDR1 is SGHDT and CDR2 is YYEEEE. This CDR3 reads CASSALGNYGYTF. The CDR3 DNA follows: TGTGCCAGCAGCGCCTTAGGAAACTATGGCTACACCTTC.

This clonotype appeared a few times. The CDR3 region is CAISESNGGEDIQYF. The CDR3, as DNA: TGTGCCATCAGTGAGTCGAACGGGGGGGAGGACATTCAGTACTTC. The V call is TRBV10-3, the J call TRBJ2-4; the match to TRBD2 covers 8 bases. Germline V gene data show CDR1 as ENHRY and CDR2 as SYGVKD. The CDR3 is 15 amino acids. Losses at the gene ends were 0 bases for V and 8 bases for J; bases not matched to a gene: 6.

This clonotype was detected ten times or more. The CDR3 DNA sequence: TGTGCCAGCAGCTTGCCCGGGATCGGCTACACCTTC. As protein: CASSLPGIGYTF. The gene calls are TRBV5-6 and TRBJ1-2, with D hard to call. The length of the CDR3 is 12 residues. CDR1 and CDR2 from the germline V gene are SGHDT and YYEEEE. Trimming shortened V by 1 base and J by 8 bases, and 9 bases separated the two germline ends.

This clonotype appeared a few times. The chain combines TRBV27 with TRBJ2-7; TRBD1 matches 7 bases. The CDR3 loop spans 13 amino acids. Losses at the gene ends were 6 bases for V and 9 bases for J; bases not matched to a gene: 11. Germline CDR1 is MNHEY and CDR2 is SMNVEV (reference sequence). CDR3 protein: CASRDRAFSGQYF. CDR3 nucleotides: TGTGCCAGCAGAGACAGGGCGTTTTCTGGGCAGTACTTC.

This clonotype was seen repeatedly, ten times or more. CDR3 amino acids: CATSDPGQLTGELFF. Written as DNA, the CDR3 is TGTGCCACCAGTGACCCGGGACAGCTTACCGGGGAGCTGTTTTTT. The chain carries TRBV24-1 and TRBJ2-2, with TRBD1 matching over 7 bases. Trimming cost V 4 bases and J 5 bases; bases outside gene matches: 6. The germline CDR1 and CDR2 sequences are KGHDR and SFDVKD. The CDR3 totals 15 residues.

The gene calls are TRBV5-1 and TRBJ2-2; 10 nucleotides match TRBD2. The ends lost 1 base at V and 5 bases at J; junction bases unmatched: 2. Germline assignment: CDR1 SGHRS and CDR2 YFSETQ. The length of the CDR3 is 15 residues. CDR3 bases: TGCGCCAGCAGCTTGACTAGCGGGGTAACCGGGGAGCTGTTTTTT. It is translated as CASSLTSGVTGELFF.

For this clonotype: Being one base from a much bigger clone, this may be a read error. Here the CDR3 omits its conserved ending phenylalanine or tryptophan, so a read error is the likely source. The rearrangement links TRBV6-1 to TRBJ2-2, with D perhaps being TRBD1 or TRBD2 (5 bases each). V lost 6 bases, J lost 5 bases, and 16 bases lay in between. This CDR3 contains 15 residues. Germline V gene data show CDR1 as MNHNS and CDR2 as SASEGT. CDR3 residues: CASSRRGPATGELFL. CDR3 sequence (DNA): TGTGCCAGCAGCCGCCGGGGACCAGCGACCGGGGAGCTGTTTCTT.

This clonotype was seen repeatedly, ten times or more. V and J are TRBV24-1 and TRBJ2-2; tentatively, D is TRBD1 or TRBD2 (5 bases each). V was shortened by 4 bases and J by 3 bases, with 11 bases between the two germline ends. Per germline, CDR1 KGHDR and CDR2 SFDVKD. This CDR3 contains 15 residues. CDR3 region: CATSERGRDTGELFF. Here the CDR3 DNA reads TGTGCCACCAGTGAACGGGGACGTGACACCGGGGAGCTGTTTTTT.

This clonotype was counted many times. CDR3 sequence reads: CSGFQNPYEQYF. The CDR3 coding sequence is TGCAGTGGCTTCCAGAATCCGTACGAGCAGTACTTC. The chain has TRBV20-1 and TRBJ2-7; D is unresolved. The CDR3 sequence is 12 residues long. CDR1 and CDR2 (germline): DFQATT, SNEGSKA (reference sequence). Deletions cut 7 bases from V and 4 bases from J, with 14 bases between.

The chain couples TRBV9 to TRBJ2-2; the match to TRBD2 covers 11 bases. CDR1 and CDR2 from the germline V gene are SGDLS and YYNGEE. V gave up 3 bases and J gave up 1 base; unmatched junction bases: 2. The CDR3 totals 16 residues. In DNA, the CDR3 is TGTGCCAGCAGCGCCACTAGCGGGGGGAACACCGGGGAGCTGTTTTTT. The encoded protein is CASSATSGGNTGELFF.

This clonotype was seen repeatedly, ten times or more. The rearrangement uses TRBV24-1 and TRBJ2-5, with 7 nucleotides matching TRBD1. The junction had 4 bases not matched to a gene; V was cut back by 3 bases and J by 1 base. This CDR3 region has 15 residues. Per the germline V gene, CDR1 is KGHDR and CDR2 is SFDVKD. In DNA, the CDR3 is TGTGCCACCAGTGATCGACAGGGACCCCAAGAGACCCAGTACTTC. This sequence encodes CATSDRQGPQETQYF.

This clonotype was seen ten or more times. The CDR3 DNA is TGTGCCTGGAGACGACAGGGGTACGAGCAGTACTTC. Translated: CAWRRQGYEQYF. This rearrangement joins TRBV30 to TRBJ2-7; the match to TRBD1 covers 8 bases. Losses at the gene ends were 3 bases for V and 4 bases for J; bases not matched to a gene: 2. The length of the CDR3 is 12 residues. Per germline, CDR1 GTSNPN and CDR2 SVGIG (reference sequence). Complete variable domain (other parts from reference TRBV30 and TRBJ2-7): SQTIHQWPATLVQPVGSPLSLECTVEGTSNPNLYWYRQAAGRGLQLLFYSVGIGQISSEVPQNLSASRPQDRQFILSSKKLLLSDSGFYLCAWRRQGYEQYFGPGTRLTVT.

This clonotype was picked up many times. J is TRBJ1-3 and V is TRBV10-1, with TRBD1 identical over 9 bases. This CDR3 region has 15 residues. After removal of 3 bases from V and 2 bases from J, the junction contained 2 bases not matched to a gene. Per germline, CDR1 WNHNN and CDR2 SYGVQD (reference sequence). DNA of the CDR3: TGCGCCAGCAGTGAAAACAGGGGGCCTGGAAACACCATATATTTT. Translation gives CASSENRGPGNTIYF.

This clonotype appeared many times. This chain links TRBV9 with TRBJ2-5; 14 nucleotides align to TRBD2. The CDR3 length is 16 residues. Germline V gene data show CDR1 as SGDLS and CDR2 as YYNGEE. With V trimmed by 3 bases and J by 2 bases, 3 bases remained unmatched. DNA of the CDR3: TGTGCCAGCAGCGCCCGACTAGCGGGGGGGCAAGAGACCCAGTACTTC. Protein sequence: CASSARLAGGQETQYF.

This clonotype has ten or more counts. V usage is TRBV6-1 and J usage is TRBJ1-2; unclear D gene. V was trimmed by 10 bases and J by 8 bases, leaving 23 bases between them. This CDR3 spans 14 amino acids. Germline loops: CDR1 MNHNS, CDR2 SASEGT. CDR3: CAIHEGRLSGGYTF. CDR3 DNA: TGTGCCATCCACGAAGGACGGTTATCGGGGGGCTACACCTTC.

The chain combines TRBV12-3 or TRBV12-4 with TRBJ1-5; 7 bases align to TRBD1. The CDR3 sequence is 16 residues long. The V and J ends lost 2 bases and 0 bases, in that order; junction bases with no gene match: 4. The CDR3 DNA is TGTGCCAGCAGTTTACAGACAGGGCCTAGCAATCAGCCCCAGCATTTT. The encoded protein is CASSLQTGPSNQPQHF.